The present TCR beta chain was sequenced within a study of T cell responses to AZD1222 COVID-19 vaccine. The study's findings and limits: The repertoires were collected only after the peak T cell response. Females outnumbered males among donors, who were mostly white British; clonal diversity was possibly underestimated. At baseline, just five to seven AZD1222 recipients tested seropositive. Unmutated regions of variants are reportedly targeted by nearly half of spike-specific TCRs.

Method: immunoSEQ multiplex PCR; TCRdb's copy keeps in-frame clones and lacks some. Of 130,000 to 150,000 clones listed, around 90% are singletons. V was shortened by 3 bases and J by 0 bases, with 15 bases between the two germline ends. The V gene's germline CDR1 is SEHNR and CDR2 FQNEAQ (reference sequence). This CDR3 has 17 residues. On this clone itself: Its antigen remains unknown.

The sequencing here drew on peripheral blood, taken on day 0 of AZD1222 vaccination. This clonotype was sampled from an adult in good health. J is TRBJ1-5 and V is TRBV7-9, with unresolved D. The CDR3 sequence: CASSLDPVGSSNQPQHF. The CDR3 DNA reads as TGTGCCAGCAGCTTGGATCCGGTGGGGTCTAGCAATCAGCCCCAGCATTTT.